This TCR beta chain was recovered during a study of shared clonotypes between healthy human individuals. Study in general: The plates for each donor numbered three CD4 naive, three CD4 memory, two CD8 naive and one CD8 memory. General study results and limits: Naive CD4 clonotype sharing across a handful of donors was 4% to 5.5%. Among the subsets, naive ones generally showed larger estimated richness than memory ones.

CD8 cells classed as naive were CD45RO-negative and positively selected for CCR7, excluding terminally differentiated effector memory CD45RA+ cells. Sorted subsets were amplified in replicate PCRs using 200 to 250 ng DNA, roughly 30,000 T cell genomes. The table came from immunoSEQ multiplex PCR; TCRdb's copy has only in-frame clones and leaves some out. Of roughly 2,000,000 clones in the sample, less than 95% are singletons; the top ten hold 0.9% to 1.5%. Note on this clone: Its specificity is unknown.

This CDR3 region has 15 residues. In germline, CDR1 is SGHDT, CDR2 YYEEEE. With 1 base clipped from V and 3 bases from J, the junction kept 4 bases outside the gene matches. Material for sequencing was naive CD8+ T cells sorted from blood. The TCR comes from a man younger than 35 in good health. This sequence joins TRBV5-6 and TRBJ2-7, with 10 bases matching TRBD2. The CDR3 protein is CASSLRVAGGYEQYF. The CDR3 coding sequence is TGTGCCAGCAGCTTGCGAGTAGCGGGGGGCTACGAGCAGTACTTC.